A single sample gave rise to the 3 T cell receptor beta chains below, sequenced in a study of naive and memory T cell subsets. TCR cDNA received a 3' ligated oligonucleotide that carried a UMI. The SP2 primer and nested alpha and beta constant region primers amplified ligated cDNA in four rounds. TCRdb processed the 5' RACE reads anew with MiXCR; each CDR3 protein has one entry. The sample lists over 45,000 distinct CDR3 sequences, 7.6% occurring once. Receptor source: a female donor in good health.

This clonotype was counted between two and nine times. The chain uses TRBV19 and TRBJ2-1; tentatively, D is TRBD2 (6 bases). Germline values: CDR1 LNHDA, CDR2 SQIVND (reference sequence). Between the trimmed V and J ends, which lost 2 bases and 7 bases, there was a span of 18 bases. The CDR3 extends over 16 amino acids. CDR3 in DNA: TGTGCCAGTAGTATAAGAATGGGGGGAATAAGGAATGAGCAGTTCTTC. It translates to CASSIRMGGIRNEQFF.

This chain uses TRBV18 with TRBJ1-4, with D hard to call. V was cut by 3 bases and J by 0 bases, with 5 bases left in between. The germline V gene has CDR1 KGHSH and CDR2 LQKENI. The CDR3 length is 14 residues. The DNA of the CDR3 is TGTGCCAGCTCACCCCAAGCAACTAATGAAAAACTGTTTTTT. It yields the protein CASSPQATNEKLFF.

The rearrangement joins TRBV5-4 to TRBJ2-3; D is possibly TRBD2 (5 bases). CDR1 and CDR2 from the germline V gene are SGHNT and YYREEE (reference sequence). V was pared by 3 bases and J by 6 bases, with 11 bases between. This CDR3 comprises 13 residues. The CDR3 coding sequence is TGTGCCAGCAGCTATGATAGCGTCGATACGCAGTATTTT. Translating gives CASSYDSVDTQYF.